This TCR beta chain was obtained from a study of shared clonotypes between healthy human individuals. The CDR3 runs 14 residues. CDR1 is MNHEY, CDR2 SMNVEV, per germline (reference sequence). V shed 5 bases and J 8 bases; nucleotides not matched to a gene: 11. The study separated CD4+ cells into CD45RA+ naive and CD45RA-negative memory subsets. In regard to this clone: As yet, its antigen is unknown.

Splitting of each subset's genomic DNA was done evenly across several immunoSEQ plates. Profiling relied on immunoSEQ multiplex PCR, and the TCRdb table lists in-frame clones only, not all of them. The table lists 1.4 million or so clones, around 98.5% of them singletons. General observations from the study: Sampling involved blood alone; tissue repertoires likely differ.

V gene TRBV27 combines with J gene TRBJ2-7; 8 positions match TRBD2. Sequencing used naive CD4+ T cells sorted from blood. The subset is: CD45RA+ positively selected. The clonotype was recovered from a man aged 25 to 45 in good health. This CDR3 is CASSLSGIPMKQYF. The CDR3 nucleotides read TGTGCCAGCAGTCTTAGCGGGATCCCTATGAAGCAGTACTTC.